The 21 T cell receptor beta chains below all came from one sample that was sequenced in a study of CD8 T cells in ankylosing spondylitis. TCRdb analysed the 5' RACE reads with MiXCR anew, one entry per CDR3 protein. The table records 100,000 or so distinct CDR3 sequences, 24% of them present only once. The sequencing sample was made of synovial fluid, either unsorted or a sorted T cell fraction (not recorded which). The receptors shown here come from a male donor with ankylosing spondylitis.

V usage is TRBV10-2 and J usage is TRBJ2-2; TRBD2 matches at 10 bases. Germline assignment: CDR1 WSHSY and CDR2 SAAADI. The CDR3 has 16 residues. The V and J ends lost 7 bases and 5 bases, in that order; junction bases with no gene match: 10. In nucleotides, the CDR3 is TGCGCCAGCACCAAAGCCCTAGCGGGAGTTACCGGGGAGCTGTTTTTT. Protein: CASTKALAGVTGELFF.

The table lists this clonotype with a few counts. The chain combines TRBV15 with TRBJ2-3, with unresolved D. V was shortened by 2 bases and J by 6 bases, with 9 bases between the two germline ends. Germline V gene data show CDR1 as LNHNV and CDR2 as YYDKDF (reference sequence). CDR3 length: 13 amino acids. The CDR3 DNA reads as TGTGCCACCAGCAGACAACCACAGGATACGCAGTATTTT. This translates into CATSRQPQDTQYF.

This clonotype was found many times. V and J are TRBV6-5 and TRBJ2-5; weak D call: TRBD2 (5 bases). Germline values: CDR1 MNHEY, CDR2 SVGAGI. This CDR3 region has 16 residues. With 0 bases removed from V and 4 bases from J, the gap between germline ends came to 15 bases. CDR3 in DNA: TGTGCCAGCAGTTACTCCTCCGGGGAGAAGGGAGAGACCCAGTACTTC. Amino acid sequence: CASSYSSGEKGETQYF.

This sequence joins TRBV9 and TRBJ2-5; 10 bases map to TRBD2. Germline CDR1 SGDLS, CDR2 YYNGEE. The V and J ends lost 4 bases and 5 bases, in that order; junction bases with no gene match: 5. The CDR3 covers 14 residues. Here the CDR3 reads CASSSSGSWETQYF. The CDR3 coding sequence is TGTGCCAGCAGCTCTAGCGGGAGCTGGGAGACCCAGTACTTC.

The CDR3 protein is CATSDFAAFGATNTGELFF. As DNA, the CDR3 is TGTGCCACCAGTGATTTTGCCGCCTTTGGGGCAACGAACACCGGGGAGCTGTTTTTT. The chain uses TRBV24-1 and TRBJ2-2, with a possible D match to TRBD1 (5 bases). The germline gives CDR1 KGHDR, CDR2 SFDVKD. The CDR3 spans 19 residues. The germline V and J ends were trimmed by 1 base and 0 bases, with 17 bases remaining between them.

The chain couples TRBV18 to TRBJ2-3; 7 nucleotides line up with TRBD2. Germline V gene sequence: CDR1 KGHSH, CDR2 LQKENI. With V trimmed by 5 bases and J by 2 bases, 4 bases remained unmatched. This CDR3 is 14 amino acids long. Here the CDR3 DNA reads TGTGCCAGCTCAAATCGACTAGCCACAGATACGCAGTATTTT. It yields the protein CASSNRLATDTQYF.

J is TRBJ2-1 and V is TRBV19; 13 bases are shared with TRBD2. V lost 5 bases to trimming and J lost 12 bases; unmatched junction nucleotides: 10. The CDR3 loop spans 15 amino acids. Germline CDR1 reads LNHDA; CDR2 reads SQIVND (reference sequence). The CDR3 DNA reads TGTGCCAGTAGTCCTCGGACTAGCGGGAGTCCTCGGCAGTTCTTC. Its protein product is CASSPRTSGSPRQFF.

The table lists this clonotype with a few counts. The rearrangement links TRBV20-1 to TRBJ1-3; a weak D match, TRBD1 (6 bases). Trimming stripped 4 bases from V and 4 bases from J, with 14 bases between. From germline, CDR1 is DFQATT and CDR2 SNEGSKA (reference sequence). This CDR3 comprises 14 residues. This CDR3 is CSAKTTGRGNTIYF. CDR3 coding DNA: TGCAGTGCTAAGACGACAGGCCGGGGAAACACCATATATTTT.

The V gene is TRBV6-1, the J gene TRBJ2-1, with a weak D call TRBD2 (6 bases). Trimming left V 6 bases short and J 0 bases short, with 15 bases between. The CDR3 is 16 amino acids. CDR1 is MNHNS, CDR2 SASEGT, per germline. CDR3 nucleotides: TGTGCCAGCAGGGGTGGCGGGGAAAGCTCCTACAATGAGCAGTTCTTC. It encodes CASRGGGESSYNEQFF.

The CDR3 loop is CASSLVLGTPSHEQYF. The DNA of the CDR3 is TGTGCCAGCAGCTTAGTCCTCGGGACCCCTTCCCACGAGCAGTACTTC. The V call is TRBV7-2, the J call TRBJ2-7; D possibly matches TRBD1 or TRBD2 (5 bases each). The germline V gene has CDR1 SGHTA and CDR2 FQGNSA. V shed 1 base and J shed 5 bases, with 18 bases lying between them. The CDR3 runs to 16 residues.

The chain has TRBV18 and TRBJ2-2; no firm D call. The CDR3 sequence is 15 residues long. Deletions cut 0 bases from V and 2 bases from J, with 7 bases between. Germline assignment: CDR1 KGHSH and CDR2 LQKENI. The CDR3 sequence is CASSPPSVNTGELFF. CDR3 nucleotide sequence: TGTGCCAGCTCACCACCGTCAGTAAACACCGGGGAGCTGTTTTTT.

The genes are TRBV18 and TRBJ2-7; TRBD1 aligns across 7 bases. The V gene's germline CDR1 is KGHSH and CDR2 LQKENI. The CDR3 consists of 13 residues. The ends lost 3 bases at V and 3 bases at J; junction bases unmatched: 2. CDR3: CASSPDRDYEQYV. The CDR3 DNA follows: TGTGCCAGCTCACCCGACAGGGACTACGAGCAGTACGTC.

The sample holds a few counts of this clonotype. The CDR3 DNA follows: TGTGCCAGTAAGACAGGGGCGCCTGAAGCTTTCTTT. Translating it yields CASKTGAPEAFF. V usage is TRBV13 and J usage is TRBJ1-1; 8 bases are shared with TRBD1. CDR1 and CDR2 (germline): PRHDT, FYEKMQ (reference sequence). The CDR3 covers 12 residues. With 9 bases clipped from V and 6 bases from J, the junction kept 6 bases outside the gene matches.

This clonotype has ten or more counts. The chain combines TRBV4-2 with TRBJ2-1; D may be TRBD2 (6 bases). The CDR3 length is 15 residues. V lost 6 bases and J 2 bases, leaving 14 bases between the germline ends. Germline V gives CDR1 LGHNA, CDR2 YNFKEQ. The CDR3 DNA sequence: TGTGCCAGCAGGGGTGGGTCTAGCGCCTACAATGAGCAGTTCTTC. Encoded protein: CASRGGSSAYNEQFF.

There are a few counts of this clonotype. CDR3 residues: CATSEAGGPIFSDTQYF. The CDR3 DNA reads as TGTGCCACCAGTGAGGCGGGAGGGCCTATATTTTCAGATACGCAGTATTTT. V gene TRBV24-1 combines with J gene TRBJ2-3; 9 bases are shared with TRBD2. CDR1 and CDR2 from the germline V gene are KGHDR and SFDVKD. Germline trimming cut 4 bases from V and 4 bases from J; bases unmatched to any gene: 11. The CDR3 is 17 amino acids.

J is TRBJ2-1 and V is TRBV19, with D hard to call. The V gene's germline CDR1 is LNHDA and CDR2 SQIVND (reference sequence). V was trimmed by 5 bases and J by 3 bases, leaving 17 bases between them. The CDR3 is 16 residues long. This chain's CDR3 is CASSPFLGSFYNEQFF. In DNA, the CDR3 is TGTGCCAGTAGTCCTTTCTTAGGCTCATTCTACAATGAGCAGTTCTTC.

This clonotype has ten or more counts. The V gene is TRBV7-2, the J gene TRBJ2-7; D is possibly TRBD2 (5 bases). CDR3 length equals 13 residues. From germline, CDR1 is SGHTA and CDR2 FQGNSA. Trimming removed 1 base from V and 8 bases from J, with 12 bases in between. CDR3 loop: CASSLVGLGKQYV. CDR3 nucleotide sequence: TGTGCCAGCAGCTTAGTGGGCCTCGGGAAGCAGTACGTC.

This chain links TRBV5-1 with TRBJ2-3; 10 bases agree with TRBD1. Germline-derived CDR1 and CDR2 are SGHRS and YFSETQ. CDR3 length: 14 amino acids. V dropped 4 bases and J dropped 3; count of bases not matched to a gene: 2. CDR3 sequence reads: CASSRQGATDTQYF. The CDR3 DNA reads TGCGCCAGCAGCCGACAGGGGGCTACAGATACGCAGTATTTT.

Many counts were recorded for this clonotype. The chain has TRBV7-2 and TRBJ2-3; D gene unclear. The germline CDR1 and CDR2 sequences are SGHTA and FQGNSA. V was shortened by 0 bases and J by 6 bases, with 7 bases between the two germline ends. The CDR3 is 13 residues long. The CDR3: CASSLALGDTQYF. The CDR3 DNA follows: TGTGCCAGCAGCTTAGCGCTCGGGGATACGCAGTATTTT.

This clonotype was counted at least ten times. The rearrangement uses TRBV5-5 and TRBJ2-7; D might be TRBD2 (5 bases). This CDR3 region has 14 residues. V lost 2 bases and J lost 2, with 11 bases in between. CDR1 is SGHKS, CDR2 YYEKEE, per germline (reference sequence). The CDR3 sequence is CASSFYGRTYEQYF. CDR3 sequence (DNA): TGTGCCAGCAGCTTTTATGGGAGAACCTACGAGCAGTACTTC. The full variable domain, in which reference TRBV5-5 and TRBJ2-7 provide the parts outside the CDR3, is DAGVTQSPTHLIKTRGQQVTLRCSPISGHKSVSWYQQVLGQGPQFIFQYYEKEERGRGNFPDRFSARQFPNYSSELNVNALLLGDSALYLCASSFYGRTYEQYFGPGTRLTVT.

The chain uses TRBV5-1 and TRBJ2-1; 10 nucleotides match TRBD2. This CDR3 has 14 amino acids. V dropped 3 bases and J dropped 7; count of bases not matched to a gene: 4. Germline V CDR1 and CDR2: SGHRS, YFSETQ. The CDR3 DNA reads as TGCGCCAGCAGCTCTACTAGCGGGGCTAATGAGCAGTTCTTC. Translated, it gives CASSSTSGANEQFF.